This T cell receptor (beta chain) originates from a study of post-analysis software for immune sequencing data. Findings of the study overall: Normalized Chao1 diversity was significantly lower in multiple sclerosis patients than in controls. TRBV5-6, TRBV5-1 and TRBV20-1 were among about 5 TRBV segments more frequent in patients than controls. By F measure, samples from a shared preparation batch strongly co-clustered.

In regard to this clonotype: What it binds is unknown.

Germline V CDR1 and CDR2: SEHNR, FQNEAQ (reference sequence). This CDR3 comprises 14 residues. V was pared by 1 base and J by 12 bases, with 17 bases between. Every TCR beta cDNA library bore unique molecular identifiers. cDNA molecules numbering some 500,000 came from around 0.96 to 9.9 million T cells. One entry per CDR3 protein, called by TCRdb with MiXCR from the PCR reads. The sample shows about half a million distinct CDR3 sequences, over 35% of them seen only once. The chain carries TRBV7-9 and TRBJ2-3; the D is unclear. The TCR sequence derives from a girl between 5 and 17 years old with multiple sclerosis. Sample: blood. The CDR3 sequence is CASSLVGDLRSQYF. The DNA of the CDR3 is TGTGCCAGCAGCTTAGTTGGAGACCTACGAAGTCAGTATTTT.